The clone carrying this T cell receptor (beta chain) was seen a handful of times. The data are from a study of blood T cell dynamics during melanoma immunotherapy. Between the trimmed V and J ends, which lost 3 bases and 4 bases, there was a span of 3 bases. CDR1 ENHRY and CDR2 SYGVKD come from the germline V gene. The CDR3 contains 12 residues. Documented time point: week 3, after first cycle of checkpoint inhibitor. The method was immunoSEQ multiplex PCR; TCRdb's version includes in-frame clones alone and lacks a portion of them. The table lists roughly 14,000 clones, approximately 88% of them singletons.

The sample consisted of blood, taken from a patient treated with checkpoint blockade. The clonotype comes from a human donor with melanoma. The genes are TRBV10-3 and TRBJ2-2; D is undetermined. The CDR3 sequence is CAISEGTGELFF. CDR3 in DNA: TGTGCCATCAGTGAAGGCACCGGGGAGCTGTTTTTT.